This T cell receptor (beta chain) was sequenced in a study of T cell responses to AZD1222 COVID-19 vaccine. Overall study findings and caveats: Donors were mostly white British, more females; clonal diversity possibly underestimated. As reported, nearly half of all spike-specific TCRs target variant regions that are unmutated.

On this clone: Antigen unknown.

Assay: immunoSEQ multiplex PCR; the TCRdb copy retains only in-frame clones and omits some. The data show some 140,000 clones, roughly 90% seen once. This CDR3 spans 14 amino acids. Unmatched junction bases numbered 1, after V lost 0 bases and J lost 5 bases. CDR1 LNHNV and CDR2 YYDKDF come from the germline V gene (reference sequence). V is TRBV15 and J is TRBJ1-5; 7 bases agree with TRBD1. Source: peripheral blood, taken on day 0 of AZD1222 vaccination. This receptor was identified in an adult in good health. CDR3 DNA sequence: TGTGCCACCAGCAGAGAACAGGGGTATCAGCCCCAGCATTTT. It yields the protein CATSREQGYQPQHF.